This T cell receptor beta chain was sequenced for a study of T cell repertoires in cytomegalovirus infection. About this clonotype: Its antigen is as yet unknown.

TCRdb re-called the reads through MiXCR, storing one row per CDR3 protein. Of a few hundred thousand distinct CDR3 sequences in the sample, about 40% were seen once. The CDR3 runs 14 residues. Per germline, CDR1 MNHEY and CDR2 SVGAGI. Trimming left V 7 bases short and J 4 bases short, with 14 bases between. The rearrangement uses TRBV6-5 and TRBJ1-3, with D perhaps TRBD1 (5 bases). The sequencing here drew on cultured PBMCs, taken from culture after CMV antigen stimulation. This clonotype originated in a human donor in good health (CMV status not recorded). Some clones in this sample may be carry-over from other donors' samples. The CDR3, as DNA: TGTGCCAGCACCGCGACAGAGGAGGGAAACACCATATATTTT. Residues: CASTATEEGNTIYF.